A selection of T cell receptor beta chains follows, all from one sample in a study of human T cells and chemical hapten exposure. One entry per CDR3 protein results from TCRdb running MiXCR on the RACE reads. The table has approximately 370,000 distinct CDR3 sequences, about 5% seen once. This specimen consisted of whole blood, obtained in connection with sensitization to the hapten diphenylcyclopropenone (DPC). These receptors originate from a woman aged 18-29 years with alopecia areata. Some clones in this sample may be carry-over from other donors' samples. Both conserved end residues are part of each CDR3. Each record gives: J gene, V gene, D gene, clone size, CDR3 DNA, CDR3 protein. D genes are given only for firm matches. Rows give clone size only sometimes, using once, few, many, or a class for an expanded clone.

TRBJ1-5 TRBV7-7 - many TGTGCTAGCAGCTTAACGGCAGGGGATTGCAGCAATCAGCCCCAGCATTTT CASSLTAGDCSNQPQHF
TRBJ2-4 TRBV6-1 TRBD1 - TGTGCCAGCAGTGAAGCAGACAGGGGAGGCATTCAGTACTTC CASSEADRGGIQYF
TRBJ2-4 TRBV12-3/TRBV12-4 - many TGTGCCAGCAGTTCTACGATAGCCAAAAACATTCAGTACTTC CASSSTIAKNIQYF
TRBJ1-1 TRBV5-5 TRBD1 many TGTGCCAGCAGCTCAAATCCCGGGACAGGGAAGGGAAACACTGAAGCTTTCTTT CASSSNPGTGKGNTEAFF
TRBJ2-7 TRBV4-2 - - TGTGCCAGCAGCCAAGAAACCCTGTCCCTGAAGGGCGAGCAGTACTTC CASSQETLSLKGEQYF
TRBJ1-2 TRBV20-1 - many TGCAGTGCTAGACAGGGTTATGGCTACACCTTC CSARQGYGYTF
TRBJ2-3 TRBV20-1 - - TGCAGTGCTAGCGGGGGAGATACGCAGTATTTT CSASGGDTQYF
TRBJ1-3 TRBV6-6 - - TGTGCCAGCAGTTACTCGAGTAGGCCTATGGGGGGAAACACCATATATTTT CASSYSSRPMGGNTIYF
TRBJ1-2 TRBV7-2 - - TGTGCCAGCAGCTTAATGGCTAACTCCCTGGGTGGCTACACCTTC CASSLMANSLGGYTF
TRBJ2-3 TRBV20-1 - many TGCAGTGCTAGGCCGGGGGCCACAGATACGCAGTATTTT CSARPGATDTQYF
TRBJ1-2 TRBV20-1 - many TGCAGTGCTTCGACTACGGATGAGGATGGCTACACCTTC CSASTTDEDGYTF
TRBJ1-1 TRBV3-1 - few TGTGCCAGCAGCCAAGATTATCTCACTGAAGCTTTCTTT CASSQDYLTEAFF
TRBJ2-1 TRBV19 - few TGTGCCAGTAGTGCCCCCTACGGAAGGGTCGATGAGCAGTTCTTC CASSAPYGRVDEQFF
TRBJ1-4 TRBV7-8 - - TGTGCCAGCATCCGTGGCAGGGTCGCAACTAATGAAAAACTGTTTTTT CASIRGRVATNEKLFF
TRBJ2-7 TRBV25-1 - few TGTGCCAGCAGCGGGGGGCAGGGGGTTCCCTACGAGCAGTACTTC CASSGGQGVPYEQYF
TRBJ1-1 TRBV18 TRBD1 many TGTGCCAGCTCATTCTCCGGGACAGTGAACACTGAAGCTTTCTTT CASSFSGTVNTEAFF
TRBJ2-3 TRBV5-1 TRBD1 few TGCGCCAGCAGCTCCGACGGACAGGGTAGCACAGATACGCAGTATTTT CASSSDGQGSTDTQYF
TRBJ2-1 TRBV12-3/TRBV12-4 TRBD1 - TGTGCCAGCAGTACCCCGGACAGGGGGCTCTACAATGAGCAGTTCTTC CASSTPDRGLYNEQFF
TRBJ1-1 TRBV6-5 - few TGTGCCAGCAGTTACTACCGGTTACCGACTGAAGCTTTCTTT CASSYYRLPTEAFF
TRBJ2-5 TRBV18 TRBD1 few TGTGCCAGCTCACCATTTCGGACAGGGCAAGAGACCCAGTACTTC CASSPFRTGQETQYF
TRBJ2-3 TRBV5-6 - - TGTGCCAGCTCAGGAGTGCGGGGCCTAATCGATACGCAGTATTTT CASSGVRGLIDTQYF
TRBJ1-1 TRBV7-2 - few TGTGCCAGCAGCTTAGCGCCGGGGGGCGCCGGGACTGAAGCTTTCTTT CASSLAPGGAGTEAFF
TRBJ2-3 TRBV7-2 TRBD1 many TGTGCCAGCACCATTCGCCGGGACAGGGCTAGAGATACGCAGTATTTT CASTIRRDRARDTQYF
TRBJ1-5 TRBV12-5 TRBD1 - TGTGCTAGTGGTCCTGGACAGGGACGGTATCAGCCCCAGCATTTT CASGPGQGRYQPQHF
TRBJ2-1 TRBV12-5 - - TGTGCTAGTGGTTTGGCAGAGGGAGAACTTAAGTTCTTC CASGLAEGELKFF
TRBJ2-1 TRBV7-3 - few TGTGCCAGCAGCTTAAGGCGTGGGAGCTCCTACAATGAGCAGTTCTTC CASSLRRGSSYNEQFF
TRBJ1-1 TRBV4-3 - many TGCGCCAGCAGCCAAGATCTCCACACTGAAGCTTTCTTT CASSQDLHTEAFF
TRBJ2-7 TRBV9 TRBD1 many TGTGCCAGCAGCGTGGGGGGACAGGCCGACTACGAGCAGTACTTC CASSVGGQADYEQYF
TRBJ2-7 TRBV28 TRBD1 - TGTGCCAGCAGTTTACTGCAGGGGGTCACCTACGAGCAGTACTTC CASSLLQGVTYEQYF
TRBJ2-7 TRBV2 - - TGTGCCAGCAGTCCCCGGACAGTGAGCCTCTACGAGCAGTACTTC CASSPRTVSLYEQYF
TRBJ2-7 TRBV6-1 - few TGTGCCAGCAGTGAAAGGCCGGCCTACGAGCAGTACTTC CASSERPAYEQYF
TRBJ1-2 TRBV28 - many TGTGCCAGCTCCCTTATCGAGGTCTATGGCTACACCTTC CASSLIEVYGYTF
TRBJ2-7 TRBV7-9 TRBD2 many TGTGCCAGCAGCTTAGAGGCCGTTGATTTTCCGACTAGCGGCTACGAGCAGTACTTC CASSLEAVDFPTSGYEQYF
TRBJ2-3 TRBV9 - many TGTGCCAGCACCCTGGGGGGTAATCCCACAGATACGCAGTATTTT CASTLGGNPTDTQYF
TRBJ2-7 TRBV27 TRBD2 many TGTGCCAGCAGTTTATCCAGCGGGGGCTACGAGCAGTACTTC CASSLSSGGYEQYF
TRBJ1-5 TRBV29-1 - many TGCAGCGTTCGTGAAGGTGGGGTCAATCAGCCCCAGCATTTT CSVREGGVNQPQHF
TRBJ1-1 TRBV29-1 TRBD1 few TGCAGCGTTGAAGTCAGGGGGGTGGGCACTGAAGCTTTCTTT CSVEVRGVGTEAFF
TRBJ2-1 TRBV7-2 - few TGTGCCAGCAGCCCAGGGCCTAGGGAGCAGTTCTTC CASSPGPREQFF
TRBJ1-1 TRBV4-2 TRBD1 - TGTGCCAGCAGCCAGCTCGGGACAGGGGGGATGAACACTGAAGCTTTCTTT CASSQLGTGGMNTEAFF
TRBJ2-7 TRBV4-2 TRBD2 few TGTGCCAGCAGCCAAGATCAGCCTAGCGGGTCCTACGAGCAGTACTTC CASSQDQPSGSYEQYF
TRBJ2-1 TRBV20-1 TRBD2 many TGCAGTGCGCGCCTCACTAGCGGGGCCGGGAATGAGCAGTTCTTC CSARLTSGAGNEQFF
TRBJ1-5 TRBV28 TRBD1 - TGTGCCAGCAGTCCCGGGACAGGGGTGAGCAATCAGCCCCAGCATTTT CASSPGTGVSNQPQHF